Listed below are T cell receptor beta chains from one sample, sequenced in a study of blood T cells in healthy people across ages. TCRdb redid the calling of the 5' RACE reads with MiXCR, one entry per CDR3 protein. Of 1.5 million to 2 million distinct CDR3 sequences listed, about two fifths are singletons. Sequencing was carried out using blood. The receptor set was obtained from a human donor in good health. CDR3s include the opening cysteine and the closing phenylalanine or tryptophan. A D gene is named only where the DNA matches it firmly. A clone size is listed for some rows: how often the clone was seen (once, few, many), or a class if it is expanded.

v_call	clone_size	cdr3_length	d_call	j_call	cdr3_nt	cdr3_aa
TRBV28	many	16	TRBD1	TRBJ1-2	TGTGCCAGCAGTTCCGGACAGGGTGGAAGGACCTATGGCTACACCTTC	CASSSGQGGRTYGYTF
TRBV4-3	.	16	.	TRBJ2-3	TGCGCCAGCAGCCATGGGGTGGGGGGAGCCACAGATACGCAGTATTTT	CASSHGVGGATDTQYF
TRBV5-1	few	18	TRBD2	TRBJ2-1	TGCGCCAGCAGCTTGCAGGGCGGTCGGCGGGGGTCGAACAATGAGCAGTTCTTC	CASSLQGGRRGSNNEQFF
TRBV15	.	17	TRBD1	TRBJ2-6	TGTGCCACCAGCAGAGTGACAGGGGGTTCTGGGGCCAACGTCCTGACTTTC	CATSRVTGGSGANVLTF
TRBV7-8	.	14	.	TRBJ1-1	TGTGCCAGCAGCTTTCGGGGAGGCTTGGGGGAAGCTTTCTTT	CASSFRGGLGEAFF
TRBV25-1	.	16	.	TRBJ2-1	TGTGCCAGCAGTGATTCCGGGACTCCAATCTACAATGAGCAGTTCTTC	CASSDSGTPIYNEQFF
TRBV6-2/TRBV6-3	.	16	TRBD2	TRBJ2-1	TGTGCCAGCAGTTACCTATATGGCGGGGGGTACAATGAGCAGTTCTTC	CASSYLYGGGYNEQFF
TRBV3-1	few	15	.	TRBJ2-5	TGTGCCAGCAGCCAGGCCTCGCAGTTCCAAGAGACCCAGTACTTC	CASSQASQFQETQYF
TRBV7-2	.	15	.	TRBJ1-2	TGTGCCAGCAGCCTCAATCCCGGCCCGGGCTATGGCTACACCTTC	CASSLNPGPGYGYTF
TRBV7-3	.	13	.	TRBJ2-7	TGTGCCAGCAGCTTAGAAAGGGGGACCGAGCAGTACTTC	CASSLERGTEQYF
TRBV20-1	.	11	TRBD1	TRBJ1-2	TGCGGTGCCACCAGGACAGGGGGCTACACCTTC	CGATRTGGYTF
TRBV7-2	.	16	TRBD1	TRBJ1-2	TGTGCCAGCAGCTTAAGGACAGGGGGTGTTTGGTATGGCTACACCTTC	CASSLRTGGVWYGYTF
TRBV29-1	.	14	TRBD1	TRBJ1-2	TGCAGCGTTTCATCCATCGGCAGGGGGTATGGCTACACCTTC	CSVSSIGRGYGYTF
TRBV4-3	.	15	.	TRBJ2-7	TGCGCCAGCAACCACCTTACAGGGAGGGCCTACGAGCAGTACTTC	CASNHLTGRAYEQYF
TRBV5-1	few	16	TRBD1	TRBJ2-1	TGCGCCAGCAGCTTGCAGGGACAGGGGGCTCCCAATGAGCAGTTCTTC	CASSLQGQGAPNEQFF
TRBV5-1	few	13	.	TRBJ2-5	TGCGCCAGCAAACAGGGCCCGAATCGGGAGCAGTACTTC	CASKQGPNREQYF
TRBV5-1	.	16	.	TRBJ2-7	TGCGCCAGCAGCGTGGCTCGGGACACCAGCTCCTACGAGCAGTACTTC	CASSVARDTSSYEQYF
TRBV11-1	.	13	.	TRBJ2-1	TGTGCCAGCAGCGCGGACTATACCAATGAGCAGTTCTTC	CASSADYTNEQFF
TRBV5-6	.	17	.	TRBJ2-1	TGTGCCAGCACCTCCAATCCGTTCACGAGAGTCTACAATGAGCAGTTCTTC	CASTSNPFTRVYNEQFF
TRBV28	few	15	.	TRBJ2-5	TGTGCCAGCAGTTCTTGGGGGGGGGCCGGAGAGACCCAGTACTTC	CASSSWGGAGETQYF
TRBV12-3/TRBV12-4	.	16	.	TRBJ1-5	TGTGCCAGCAGTGCCTCGCCGACAGGCCCCCGAGATCCCCAGCATTTT	CASSASPTGPRDPQHF
TRBV6-2/TRBV6-3	.	13	.	TRBJ2-2	TGTGCCAGCAGTTACGCCAGGGTCGGGGAGCTGTTTTTT	CASSYARVGELFF
TRBV28	.	14	.	TRBJ2-7	TGTGCCAGCATGAGAAGGGACTCCTACAATGAGCAGTACTTC	CASMRRDSYNEQYF